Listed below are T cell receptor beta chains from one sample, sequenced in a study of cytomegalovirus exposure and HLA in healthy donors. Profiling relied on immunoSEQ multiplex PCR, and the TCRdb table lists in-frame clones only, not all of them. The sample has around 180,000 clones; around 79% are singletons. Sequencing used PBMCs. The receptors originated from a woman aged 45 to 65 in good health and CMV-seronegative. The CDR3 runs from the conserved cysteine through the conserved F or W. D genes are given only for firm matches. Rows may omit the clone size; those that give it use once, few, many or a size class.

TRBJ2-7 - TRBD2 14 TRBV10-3 TGTGCCATCAGTGAATCAAGCGGGAAGCGCGAGCAGTACTTC CAISESSGKREQYF
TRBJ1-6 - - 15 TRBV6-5 TGTGCCAGCAGTTACTCGGCAGAATTTAATTCACCCCTCCACTTT CASSYSAEFNSPLHF
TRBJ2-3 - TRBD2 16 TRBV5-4 TGTGCCAGCAGCATCCTTATAGCGGGGGGCACAGATACGCAGTATTTT CASSILIAGGTDTQYF
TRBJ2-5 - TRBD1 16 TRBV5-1 TGCGCCAGCAGCCCGGATCCCCAGGGGGTCGGAGAGACCCAGTACTTC CASSPDPQGVGETQYF
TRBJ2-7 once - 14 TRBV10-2 TGCGCCACCTCACCGGTCCGGGAGCCCTACGAGCAGTACTTC CATSPVREPYEQYF
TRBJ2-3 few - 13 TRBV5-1 TGCGCCAGCAGCTCCGGGTTCACAGATACGCAGTATTTT CASSSGFTDTQYF
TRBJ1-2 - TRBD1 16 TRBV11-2 TGTGCCAGCAGCTTAGATCTCTGGACAGGGGTCTATGGCTACACCTTC CASSLDLWTGVYGYTF
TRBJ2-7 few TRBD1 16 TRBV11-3 TGTGCCAGCAGCCCGCGAGGGGGCCTAATTCCCTACGAGCAGTACTTC CASSPRGGLIPYEQYF
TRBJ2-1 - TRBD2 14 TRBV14 TGTGCCAGCAGCCCGACTAGCCGGGACGATGAGCAGTTCTTC CASSPTSRDDEQFF
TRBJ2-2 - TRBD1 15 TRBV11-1 TGTGCCAGCAGTCCAGGGGGCGTCGGAACCGGGGAGCTGTTTTTT CASSPGGVGTGELFF
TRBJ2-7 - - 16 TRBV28 TGTGCCAGCAGTTTATGGGGGAGGGGGGGGTCCTACGAGCAGTACTTC CASSLWGRGGSYEQYF
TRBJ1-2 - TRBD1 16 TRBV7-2 TGTGCCAGCAGCCTTTGGCCAGGGGGCGAGGTCTATGGCTACACCTTC CASSLWPGGEVYGYTF
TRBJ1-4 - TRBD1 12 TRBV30 TGTGCCTGTGGGACAGTTAATGAAAAACTGTTTTTT CACGTVNEKLFF
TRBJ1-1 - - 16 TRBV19 TGTGCCAGTAGTATCCGGCGGAACAGGGAGAAGGCTGAAGCTTTCTTT CASSIRRNREKAEAFF
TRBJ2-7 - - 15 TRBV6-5 TGTGCCAGCAGGCCGCCCCTCGCGGCCTCCTACGAGCAGTACTTC CASRPPLAASYEQYF
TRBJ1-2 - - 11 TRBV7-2 TGTGCCAGCAGCTTAATTAGTGGCTACACCTTC CASSLISGYTF
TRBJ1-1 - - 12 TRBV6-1 TGTGCCAGCAGGTTAACAGGGTGGTCGGCTTTCTTT CASRLTGWSAFF
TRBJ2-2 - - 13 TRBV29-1 TGCAGCGGGAAGACAGTGAACACCGGGGAGCTGTTTTTT CSGKTVNTGELFF
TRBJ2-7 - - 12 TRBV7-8 TGTGCCAGCAGCTTACAGGGATACGAGCAGTACTTC CASSLQGYEQYF
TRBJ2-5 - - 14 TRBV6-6 TGTGCCAGCAGTTACAGGGCAGGGGAAAAGACCCAGTACTTC CASSYRAGEKTQYF
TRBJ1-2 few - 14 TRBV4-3 TGCGCCAGCAGCCCAACGGGACACTCCTATGGCTACACCTTC CASSPTGHSYGYTF
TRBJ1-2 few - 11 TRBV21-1 TGTGCCAGCCGGACAGTTTATGGCTACACCTTC CASRTVYGYTF
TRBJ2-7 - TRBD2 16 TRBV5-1 TGCGCCAGCAGCTTGGCTATGGGACTAGCGGCGTTAGAGCAGTACTTC CASSLAMGLAALEQYF
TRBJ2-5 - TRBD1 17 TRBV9 TGTGCCAGCAGCGTATTCTCGGGACAGGGGACAATAGAGACCCAGTACTTC CASSVFSGQGTIETQYF
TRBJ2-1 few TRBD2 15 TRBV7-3 TGTGCCAGCAGCTTAGGTCTAGCGGGGAACAATGAGCAGTTCTTC CASSLGLAGNNEQFF
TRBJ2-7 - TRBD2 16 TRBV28 TGTGCCAGCAGTTCCTCCATAGCGGGGTACTCCTACGAGCAGTACTTC CASSSSIAGYSYEQYF
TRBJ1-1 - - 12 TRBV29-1 TGCCCCTTCGACAGCCCGAACACTGAAGCTTTCTTT CPFDSPNTEAFF
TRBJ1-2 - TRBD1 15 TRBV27 TGTGCCAGCAAGACGTCGGCAGGGGGCTTTCGTGGCTACACCTTC CASKTSAGGFRGYTF
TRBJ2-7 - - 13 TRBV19 TGTGCCAGTAGTATAAAGGGGGCCTACGAGCAGTACTTC CASSIKGAYEQYF
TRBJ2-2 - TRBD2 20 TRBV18 TGTGCCAGCTCACCAACTCAGGGATCCGCTAGCGGGAAAAACACCGGGGAGCTGTTTTTT CASSPTQGSASGKNTGELFF
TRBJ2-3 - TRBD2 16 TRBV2 TGTGCCAGCAGGAAAGGACTAGCGGGAGGAGAAGATACGCAGTATTTT CASRKGLAGGEDTQYF
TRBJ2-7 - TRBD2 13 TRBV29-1 TGCAGCGTTTATCTAGCGGGGGCCTACGAGCAGTACTTC CSVYLAGAYEQYF
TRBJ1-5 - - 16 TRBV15 TGTGCCACCAGCAGAGATCAATCGGGGGGTAATCAGCCCCAGCATTTT CATSRDQSGGNQPQHF
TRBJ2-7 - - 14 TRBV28 TGTGCCAGCAGTATCACTCAGGGGGGCTACGAGCAGTACTTC CASSITQGGYEQYF